One sample yielded the 26 T cell receptor beta chains listed below, sequenced in a study of cytomegalovirus exposure and HLA in healthy donors. The study ran its PCR with 60 Vbeta and 13 Jbeta primers. Sequencing was performed with immunoSEQ multiplex PCR; in TCRdb, only in-frame clones are kept and a portion is missing. Among 200,000 or so clones listed, roughly 80% were seen once. Input material: PBMCs. Source of these receptors: a man aged 25-45 years in good health and CMV-seronegative.

The gene calls are TRBV27 and TRBJ1-1; 7 nucleotides align to TRBD1. This CDR3 is 13 amino acids long. CDR1 MNHEY and CDR2 SMNVEV come from the germline V gene (reference sequence). The J segment lost 8 bases and the V segment lost 6 bases, leaving 9 bases of the junction unmatched. Here the CDR3 reads CASSREGAREAFF. The CDR3 coding sequence is TGTGCCAGCAGCCGAGAGGGGGCGCGAGAAGCTTTCTTT.

The chain carries TRBV28 and TRBJ1-5; no clear D gene. Germline V gene sequence: CDR1 MDHEN, CDR2 SYDVKM. Trimming took off 4 bases at V and 3 bases at J, with 13 bases between the two ends. The length of the CDR3 is 15 residues. CDR3 in DNA: TGTGCCAGCAGTTCCTTCGGTCGGTCCAATCAGCCCCAGCATTTT. Protein product: CASSSFGRSNQPQHF.

The genes are TRBV19 and TRBJ1-1; no clear D. Germline V gene lookup returns CDR1 LNHDA and CDR2 SQIVND (reference sequence). Between the trimmed V and J ends, which lost 6 bases and 6 bases, there was a span of 14 bases. The CDR3 totals 13 residues. CDR3 region: CASSGQRVAEAFF. DNA of the CDR3: TGTGCCAGTAGCGGTCAGAGGGTGGCTGAAGCTTTCTTT.

The chain links TRBV29-1 to TRBJ1-4; D is undetermined. Germline V gene data show CDR1 as SQVTM and CDR2 as ANQGSEA. This CDR3 region has 12 residues. With 7 bases removed from V and 7 bases from J, the gap between germline ends came to 13 bases. The CDR3 here is CSAGRSGEKLFF. The CDR3 DNA reads as TGCAGCGCTGGACGGAGCGGTGAAAAACTGTTTTTT.

The chain recombines TRBV7-9 with TRBJ2-3; 7 nucleotides agree with TRBD1. Germline V gives CDR1 SEHNR, CDR2 FQNEAQ (reference sequence). The CDR3 extends over 15 amino acids. Trimming at V came to 4 bases and at J to 2 bases, leaving 6 bases not matched to a gene. CDR3 coding DNA: TGTGCCAGCAGCTCCACGGACAGGTCCACAGATACGCAGTATTTT. This sequence encodes CASSSTDRSTDTQYF.

The sample holds a few counts of this clone. The chain uses TRBV10-3 and TRBJ1-1; the match to TRBD1 covers 7 bases. This CDR3 has 16 residues. Looked up from germline, CDR1 is ENHRY and CDR2 is SYGVKD. J lost 3 bases, V lost 3 bases, and 10 bases had no gene match. DNA for the CDR3: TGTGCCATCAGTGACCGGGCCTATACAGGGGACACTGAAGCTTTCTTT. Its translation: CAISDRAYTGDTEAFF.

This clone was observed a few times. This chain uses TRBV18 with TRBJ2-7, with 8 bases aligning to TRBD2. CDR3 length equals 16 residues. Germline assignment: CDR1 KGHSH and CDR2 LQKENI. V lost 3 bases and J lost 7; bases outside the gene matches: 14. As DNA, the CDR3 is TGTGCCAGCTCACCGCTCCCTTTACGGGGGGGAGAGGAGCAGTACTTC. Amino acids: CASSPLPLRGGEEQYF.

This clone was detected once. The chain joins TRBV13 to TRBJ2-4, with D tentatively TRBD1 (5 bases). The CDR3 is 14 amino acids. Germline values: CDR1 PRHDT, CDR2 FYEKMQ (reference sequence). V dropped 8 bases and J dropped 0 bases, with 11 bases sitting between them. CDR3 DNA: TGTGCCAGCGCATTAGGGGTAGCCAAAAACATTCAGTACTTC. Translation gives CASALGVAKNIQYF.

The V gene is TRBV18, the J gene TRBJ1-2, with 8 bases lining up with TRBD1. V lost 6 bases to trimming and J lost 5 bases; unmatched junction nucleotides: 8. Per the germline V gene, CDR1 is KGHSH and CDR2 is LQKENI. CDR3 length equals 14 residues. DNA of the CDR3: TGTGCCAGCTCGCCTAGGACAGGGCGGTATGGCTACACCTTC. Its translation is CASSPRTGRYGYTF.

This rearrangement joins TRBV6-5 to TRBJ1-2; D gene unclear. The V end was cut by 6 bases, the J end by 8 bases, with 16 bases between. Germline V gene data show CDR1 as MNHEY and CDR2 as SVGAGI. The CDR3 consists of 13 residues. CDR3 region: CASREDGRGGYTF. The DNA of the CDR3 is TGTGCCAGCAGGGAAGACGGTCGAGGCGGCTACACCTTC.

J is TRBJ2-7 and V is TRBV15; 8 positions agree with TRBD1. The V gene's germline CDR1 is LNHNV and CDR2 YYDKDF (reference sequence). V lost 2 bases to trimming and J lost 1 base; unmatched junction nucleotides: 1. The CDR3 is 14 amino acids. The CDR3 region has the DNA TGTGCCACCAGCAGACAGGGGGCGTCCTACGAGCAGTACTTC. It codes for CATSRQGASYEQYF.

The V call is TRBV2, the J call TRBJ1-1, with 9 bases aligning to TRBD1. V was pared by 6 bases and J by 0 bases, with 8 bases of the junction left unmatched. There are 16 residues in the CDR3. Germline CDR1 reads SNHLY; CDR2 reads FYNNEI. In nucleotides, the CDR3 is TGTGCCAGCAGGAGGGACAGGGCTTTAATGAACACTGAAGCTTTCTTT. Amino acid sequence: CASRRDRALMNTEAFF.

V is TRBV7-2 and J is TRBJ2-2; no clear D. With 2 bases removed from V and 1 base from J, the gap between germline ends came to 11 bases. CDR3 length equals 16 residues. CDR1 SGHTA and CDR2 FQGNSA come from the germline V gene. The CDR3 spells CASSLRGTGNTGELFF. CDR3 sequence (DNA): TGTGCCAGCAGCTTAAGAGGTACTGGGAACACCGGGGAGCTGTTTTTT.

As to this clone: Other DNA sequences within the sample encode an identical CDR3. The chain recombines TRBV5-1 with TRBJ2-3, with a possible D match to TRBD1 (5 bases). Trimming took 5 bases from V and 5 from J, leaving 15 bases between them. Germline values: CDR1 SGHRS, CDR2 YFSETQ. The CDR3 runs 14 residues. The CDR3 coding sequence is TGCGCCAGCAGTCGACAGAAAGAGAGAGATACGCAGTATTTT. It encodes CASSRQKERDTQYF.

This clone was seen only once. J is TRBJ1-6 and V is TRBV10-3; the match to TRBD1 covers 10 bases. V was clipped by 10 bases and J by 4 bases; unmatched bases: 4. The germline V gene encodes CDR1 ENHRY and CDR2 SYGVKD. This CDR3 has 14 residues. The CDR3 nucleotides read TGTGCCACCCGGACAGGGGGGTATAATTCACCCCTCCACTTT. Its translation is CATRTGGYNSPLHF.

The CDR3 protein is CASSFSGADNYGYTF. In DNA, the CDR3 is TGTGCCAGCAGCTTCTCAGGGGCGGACAACTATGGCTACACCTTC. V is TRBV5-4 and J is TRBJ1-2; D may be TRBD1 (6 bases). CDR1 SGHNT and CDR2 YYREEE come from the germline V gene (reference sequence). V was trimmed by 2 bases and J by 2 bases, leaving 13 bases between them. This CDR3 has 15 amino acids.

This chain uses TRBV28 with TRBJ2-3, with D tentatively TRBD2 (5 bases). Germline V CDR1 and CDR2: MDHEN, SYDVKM. The CDR3 consists of 15 residues. The germline V and J ends were trimmed by 2 bases and 1 base, with 10 bases remaining between them. CDR3 loop: CASSLPGSGTDTQYF. Here the CDR3 DNA reads TGTGCCAGCAGTTTACCGGGGTCGGGCACAGATACGCAGTATTTT.

A few counts support this clone. The gene calls are TRBV27 and TRBJ1-4; maybe TRBD1 (5 bases). V was clipped by 2 bases and J by 8 bases, with 12 bases between them. The CDR3 runs to 14 residues. Germline V gene lookup returns CDR1 MNHEY and CDR2 SMNVEV (reference sequence). The CDR3 is CASSLTGVEEKLFF. CDR3 in DNA: TGTGCCAGCAGTTTAACAGGCGTTGAGGAAAAACTGTTTTTT. The full variable domain, its missing parts supplied by reference TRBV27 and TRBJ1-4, is EAQVTQNPRYLITVTGKKLTVTCSQNMNHEYMSWYRQDPGLGLRQIYYSMNVEVTDKGDVPEGYKVSRKEKRNFPLILESPSPNQTSLYFCASSLTGVEEKLFFGSGTQLSVL.

The chain joins TRBV18 to TRBJ2-1; TRBD1 is a possible D gene (5 bases). V lost 3 bases to trimming and J lost 4 bases, with 13 bases between them. The CDR3 is 15 residues long. Germline-derived CDR1 and CDR2 are KGHSH and LQKENI. This CDR3 is CASSPSREAYNEQFF. DNA for the CDR3: TGTGCCAGCTCACCGTCCAGGGAAGCATACAATGAGCAGTTCTTC.

The chain couples TRBV7-2 to TRBJ2-2, with D unclear. This CDR3 has 13 amino acids. The V and J ends lost 5 bases and 8 bases respectively, with 12 bases between them. CDR1 and CDR2 from the germline V gene are SGHTA and FQGNSA. Here the CDR3 reads CASSPSTVGELFF. CDR3 nucleotides: TGTGCCAGCAGCCCCTCCACGGTGGGGGAGCTGTTTTTT.

The V gene is TRBV7-2, the J gene TRBJ1-6; TRBD1 might be the D (5 bases). From germline, CDR1 is SGHTA and CDR2 FQGNSA. V was cut by 0 bases and J by 9 bases, with 9 bases left in between. The CDR3 totals 14 residues. The CDR3 reads CASSLAGEGSPLHF. CDR3 DNA sequence: TGTGCCAGCAGCTTAGCAGGGGAGGGTTCACCCCTCCACTTT.

The V gene is TRBV9, the J gene TRBJ2-1; 7 nucleotides agree with TRBD2. The CDR3 is 16 residues long. V lost 4 bases to trimming and J lost 9 bases; unmatched junction nucleotides: 16. Germline lookup yields CDR1 SGDLS and CDR2 YYNGEE. The CDR3 nucleotides read TGTGCCAGCAGCCCACGTTCGGGGGGACCTACAGGTGAGCAGTTCTTC. The encoded protein is CASSPRSGGPTGEQFF.

The chain couples TRBV14 to TRBJ2-1, with TRBD1 identical over 9 bases. The ends lost 3 bases at V and 5 bases at J; junction bases unmatched: 5. The CDR3 spans 15 residues. From germline, CDR1 is SGHDN and CDR2 FVKESK. CDR3 region: CASSQVDRGHNEQFF. CDR3 in DNA: TGTGCCAGCAGCCAGGTGGACAGGGGCCACAATGAGCAGTTCTTC.

This chain uses TRBV27 with TRBJ1-1; D is perhaps TRBD1 (5 bases). This CDR3 spans 13 amino acids. Trimming stripped 2 bases from V and 5 bases from J, with 9 bases between. Per the germline V gene, CDR1 is MNHEY and CDR2 is SMNVEV (reference sequence). DNA for the CDR3: TGTGCCAGCAGTTTAGGGGAGGGGACTGAAGCTTTCTTT. This codes for CASSLGEGTEAFF.

Only one count was recorded for this clone. J is TRBJ2-1 and V is TRBV7-3; TRBD1 is a possible D gene (5 bases). The length of the CDR3 is 13 residues. Per the germline V gene, CDR1 is SGHTA and CDR2 is FQGTGA. Trimming removed 5 bases from V and 5 bases from J, with 10 bases in between. In DNA, the CDR3 is TGTGCCAGCAGCCCGCAGGGTAACAATGAGCAGTTCTTC. Translation: CASSPQGNNEQFF.

V usage is TRBV27 and J usage is TRBJ2-5; TRBD1 is a possible D gene (5 bases). From germline, CDR1 is MNHEY and CDR2 SMNVEV (reference sequence). The ends were cut back, 5 bases at V and 5 bases at J, with 12 bases in the middle. This CDR3 spans 13 amino acids. CDR3 amino acids: CASSPQVAETQYF. The CDR3 DNA reads as TGTGCCAGCAGTCCACAGGTCGCGGAGACCCAGTACTTC.